The sample holds many counts of the clone carrying this T cell receptor (beta chain). TCRdb reprocessed the 5' RACE reads via MiXCR and lists one record per CDR3 protein. The sample comprises 200,000 to 250,000 distinct CDR3 sequences, around 3.1% of which are singletons, and 3.2% rests with the top ten. The source of the sample is a study of T cells after yellow fever vaccination. The CDR3 loop spans 13 amino acids. The germline V and J ends were trimmed by 2 bases and 2 bases, with 7 bases remaining between them. Germline values: CDR1 SGHRS, CDR2 YFSETQ. The sequencing here drew on CD4+ T cells sorted from PBMCs, taken 10 days after the yellow fever booster vaccination. The chain has TRBV5-1 and TRBJ2-5; TRBD2 might be the D (6 bases). The clonotype comes from a man aged 18 to 29 who received the YFV17D yellow fever vaccine. The CDR3 is CASSFAGQETQYF. CDR3 coding DNA: TGCGCCAGCAGCTTCGCGGGGCAAGAGACCCAGTACTTC.